This T cell receptor beta chain was captured by sequencing in a study of CD8+ T cells in alopecia areata. Study at large: Among treated patients, oral tofacitinib was administered at 5 to 10 mg twice daily.

Documented treatment: oral pan-JAK inhibitor, 5-10 mg twice daily. Reverse transcription of extracted RNA yielded cDNA, which provided the sequencing template. Sequenced by immunoSEQ multiplex PCR; TCRdb stores in-frame clones only, minus some. The data show 110,000 or so clones, with 56% seen just once and approximately 3.1% held by the top ten. In the case of this clone: Its specificity is unknown.

Broader study findings: A large proportion of expanded lesional clones were detected persisting in scalp and blood during tofacitinib. Relative to mice, TCR sharing across patients was less clear, a difference possibly HLA-related.

The V segment lost 5 bases and the J segment 7 bases; nucleotides outside the gene matches: 6. This CDR3 is 15 amino acids long. Germline V CDR1 and CDR2: SGHTA, FQGTGA. The chain combines TRBV7-3 with TRBJ2-1; TRBD2 matches at 12 bases. The sequencing here drew on CD4+ T cells sorted from blood, taken at week 24, from a patient treated with tofacitinib. This sequence originates from a human donor with alopecia areata. As DNA, the CDR3 is TGTGCCAGCAGCCCGACTAGCGGGGGTTGGAATGAGCAGTTCTTC. Translation gives CASSPTSGGWNEQFF. The full variable domain, completed using reference TRBV7-3 and TRBJ2-1, is GAGVSQTPSNKVTEKGKYVELRCDPISGHTALYWYRQSLGQGPEFLIYFQGTGAADDSGLPNDRFFAVRPEGSVSTLKIQRTERGDSAVYLCASSPTSGGWNEQFFGPGTRLTVL.